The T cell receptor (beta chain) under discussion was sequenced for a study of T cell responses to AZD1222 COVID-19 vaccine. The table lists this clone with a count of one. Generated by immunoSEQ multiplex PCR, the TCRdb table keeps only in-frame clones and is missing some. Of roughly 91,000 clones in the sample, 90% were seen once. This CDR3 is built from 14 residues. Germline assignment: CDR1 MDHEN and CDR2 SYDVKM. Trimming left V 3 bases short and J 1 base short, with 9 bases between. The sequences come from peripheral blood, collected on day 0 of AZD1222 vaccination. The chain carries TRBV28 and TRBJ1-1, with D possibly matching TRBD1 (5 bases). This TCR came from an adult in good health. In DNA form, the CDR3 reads TGTGCCAGCAGTTTCTCGAGGGGGAACACTGAAGCTTTCTTT. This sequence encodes CASSFSRGNTEAFF.